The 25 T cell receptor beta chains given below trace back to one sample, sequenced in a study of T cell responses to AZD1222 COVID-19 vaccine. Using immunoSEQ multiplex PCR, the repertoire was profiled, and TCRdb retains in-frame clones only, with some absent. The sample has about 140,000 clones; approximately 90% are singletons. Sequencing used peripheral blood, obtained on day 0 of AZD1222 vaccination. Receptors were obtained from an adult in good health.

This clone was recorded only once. The chain's CDR3 is CASSLASSARGSGNTIYF. DNA of the CDR3: TGTGCCAGCAGCTTAGCTTCCTCGGCACGGGGATCTGGAAACACCATATATTTT. This rearrangement joins TRBV7-9 to TRBJ1-3; no definite D call. The V end was cut by 0 bases, the J end by 1 base, with 16 bases between. CDR1 is SEHNR, CDR2 FQNEAQ, per germline (reference sequence). This CDR3 is built from 18 residues. The full variable domain, with the rest looked up from reference TRBV7-9 and TRBJ1-3, is DTGVSQNPRHKITKRGQNVTFRCDPISEHNRLYWYRQTLGQGPEFLTYFQNEAQLEKSRLLSDRFSAERPKGSFSTLEIQRTEQGDSAMYLCASSLASSARGSGNTIYFGEGSWLTVV.

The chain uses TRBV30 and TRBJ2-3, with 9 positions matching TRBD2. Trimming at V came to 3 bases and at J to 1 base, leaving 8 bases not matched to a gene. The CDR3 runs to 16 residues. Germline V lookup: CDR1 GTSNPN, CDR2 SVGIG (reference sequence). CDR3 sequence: CAWSLLLAGRTDTQYF. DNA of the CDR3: TGTGCCTGGAGCTTGTTGCTAGCGGGACGCACAGATACGCAGTATTTT.

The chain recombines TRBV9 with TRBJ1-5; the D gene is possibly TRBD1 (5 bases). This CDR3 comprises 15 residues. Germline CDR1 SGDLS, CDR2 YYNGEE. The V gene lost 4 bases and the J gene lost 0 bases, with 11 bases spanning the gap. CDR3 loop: CASSPGGYSNQPQHF. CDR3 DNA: TGTGCCAGCAGCCCTGGGGGGTATAGCAATCAGCCCCAGCATTTT.

The DNA of the CDR3 is TGTGCCAGCAGCTTAGAGCGTGCCGGGACATTTTACGAGCAGTACTTC. Its protein is CASSLERAGTFYEQYF. The V call is TRBV11-2, the J call TRBJ2-7, with TRBD1 as a possible D gene (6 bases). The CDR3 runs to 16 residues. V lost 0 bases and J lost 4, with 16 bases in between. CDR1 is SGHAT, CDR2 FQNNGV, per germline.

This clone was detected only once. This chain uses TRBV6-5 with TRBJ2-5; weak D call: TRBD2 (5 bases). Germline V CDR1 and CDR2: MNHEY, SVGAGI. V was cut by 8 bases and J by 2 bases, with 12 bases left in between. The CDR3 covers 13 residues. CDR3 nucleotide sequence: TGTGCCAGCGGGAGAGCGGTTCAAGAGACCCAGTACTTC. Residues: CASGRAVQETQYF.

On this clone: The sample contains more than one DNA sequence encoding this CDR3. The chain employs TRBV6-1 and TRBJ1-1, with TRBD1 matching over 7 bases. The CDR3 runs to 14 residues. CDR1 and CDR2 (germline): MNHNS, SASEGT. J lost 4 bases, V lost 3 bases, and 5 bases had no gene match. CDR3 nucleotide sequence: TGTGCCAGCAGTGAGCAAGGGGGCGGCACTGAAGCTTTCTTT. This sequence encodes CASSEQGGGTEAFF.

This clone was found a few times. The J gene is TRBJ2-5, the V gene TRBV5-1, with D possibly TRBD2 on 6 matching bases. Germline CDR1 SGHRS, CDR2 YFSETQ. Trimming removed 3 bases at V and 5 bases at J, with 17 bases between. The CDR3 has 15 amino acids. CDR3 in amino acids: CASSSDYFPGETQYF. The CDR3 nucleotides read TGCGCCAGCAGCTCGGACTACTTCCCTGGGGAGACCCAGTACTTC.

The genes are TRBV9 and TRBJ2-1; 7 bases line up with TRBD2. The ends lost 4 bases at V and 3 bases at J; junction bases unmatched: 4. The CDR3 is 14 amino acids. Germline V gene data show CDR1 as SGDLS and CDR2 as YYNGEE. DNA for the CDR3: TGTGCCAGCAGCCTTGGACTAGTCTACAATGAGCAGTTCTTC. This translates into CASSLGLVYNEQFF.

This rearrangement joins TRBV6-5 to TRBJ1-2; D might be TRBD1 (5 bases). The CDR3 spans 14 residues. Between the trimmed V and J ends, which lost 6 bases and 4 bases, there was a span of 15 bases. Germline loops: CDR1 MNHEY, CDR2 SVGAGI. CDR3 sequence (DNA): TGTGCCAGCAGGTCCCTGGGGGAACCCTATGGCTACACCTTC. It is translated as CASRSLGEPYGYTF.

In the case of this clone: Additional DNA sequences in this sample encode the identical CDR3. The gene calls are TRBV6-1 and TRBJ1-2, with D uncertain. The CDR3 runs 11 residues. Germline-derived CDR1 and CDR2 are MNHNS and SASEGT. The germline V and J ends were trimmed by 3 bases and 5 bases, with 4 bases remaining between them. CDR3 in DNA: TGTGCCAGCAGTGAGGGGTATGGCTACACCTTC. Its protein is CASSEGYGYTF.

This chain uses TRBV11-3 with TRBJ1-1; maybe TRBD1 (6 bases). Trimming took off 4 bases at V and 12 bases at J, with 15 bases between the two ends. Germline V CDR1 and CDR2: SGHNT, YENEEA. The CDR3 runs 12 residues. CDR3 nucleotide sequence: TGTGCCAGCAGCTCAGCGGAGGGGGGAACTTTCTTT. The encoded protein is CASSSAEGGTFF.

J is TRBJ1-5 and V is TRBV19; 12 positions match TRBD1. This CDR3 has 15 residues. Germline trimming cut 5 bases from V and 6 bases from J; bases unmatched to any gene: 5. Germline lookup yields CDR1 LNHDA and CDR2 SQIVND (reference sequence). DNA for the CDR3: TGTGCCAGTAGTTCCGGGACAGGGGGCTTTCAGCCCCAGCATTTT. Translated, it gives CASSSGTGGFQPQHF. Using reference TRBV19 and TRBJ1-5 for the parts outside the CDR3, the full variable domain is DGGITQSPKYLFRKEGQNVTLSCEQNLNHDAMYWYRQDPGQGLRLIYYSQIVNDFQKGDIAEGYSVSREKKESFPLTVTSAQKNPTAFYLCASSSGTGGFQPQHFGDGTRLSIL.

The CDR3 DNA reads as TGTGCCAGCAAACCGACAGGAATATATGGCTACACCTTC. Translated: CASKPTGIYGYTF. V is TRBV27 and J is TRBJ1-2, with TRBD1 as a possible D gene (6 bases). The CDR3 covers 13 residues. The V end was cut by 7 bases, the J end by 5 bases, with 14 bases between. Germline V CDR1 and CDR2: MNHEY, SMNVEV (reference sequence).

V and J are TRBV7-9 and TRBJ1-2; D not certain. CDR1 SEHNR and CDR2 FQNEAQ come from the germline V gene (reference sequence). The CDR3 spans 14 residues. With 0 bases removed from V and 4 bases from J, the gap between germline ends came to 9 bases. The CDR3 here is CASSLAIRGYGYTF. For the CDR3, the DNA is TGTGCCAGCAGCTTAGCGATTAGAGGCTATGGCTACACCTTC.

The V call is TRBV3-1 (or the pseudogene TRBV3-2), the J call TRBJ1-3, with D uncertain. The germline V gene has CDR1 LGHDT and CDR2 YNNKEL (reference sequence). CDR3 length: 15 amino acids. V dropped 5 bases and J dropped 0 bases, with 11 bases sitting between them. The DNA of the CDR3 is TGTGCCAGCAGCTTGACACTGAGCTCTGGAAACACCATATATTTT. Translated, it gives CASSLTLSSGNTIYF.

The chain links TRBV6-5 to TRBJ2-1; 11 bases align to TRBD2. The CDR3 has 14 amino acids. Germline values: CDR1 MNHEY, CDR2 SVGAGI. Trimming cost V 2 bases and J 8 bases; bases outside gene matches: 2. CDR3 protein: CASSYRTSGYEQFF. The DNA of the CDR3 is TGTGCCAGCAGTTACAGGACTAGCGGGTATGAGCAGTTCTTC.

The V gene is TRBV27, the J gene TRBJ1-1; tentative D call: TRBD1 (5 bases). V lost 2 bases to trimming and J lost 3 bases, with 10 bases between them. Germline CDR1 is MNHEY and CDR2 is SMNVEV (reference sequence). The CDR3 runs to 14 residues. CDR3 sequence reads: CASSLQGIHTEAFF. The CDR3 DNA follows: TGTGCCAGCAGTTTACAGGGTATTCACACTGAAGCTTTCTTT.

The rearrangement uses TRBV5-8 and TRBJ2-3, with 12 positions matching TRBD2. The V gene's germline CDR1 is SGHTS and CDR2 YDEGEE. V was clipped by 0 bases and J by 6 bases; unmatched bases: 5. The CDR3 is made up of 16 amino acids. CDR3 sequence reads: CASSLGLAGGPDTQYF. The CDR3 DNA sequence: TGTGCCAGCAGCTTGGGGCTAGCGGGGGGGCCTGATACGCAGTATTTT.

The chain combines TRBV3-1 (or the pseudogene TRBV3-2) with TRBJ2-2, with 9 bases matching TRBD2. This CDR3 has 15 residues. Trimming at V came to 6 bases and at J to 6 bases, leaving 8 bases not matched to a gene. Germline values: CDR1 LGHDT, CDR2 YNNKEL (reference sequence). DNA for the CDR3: TGTGCCAGCAGTCTTCTCGGGACTAGCTCCGGGGAGCTGTTTTTT. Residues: CASSLLGTSSGELFF.

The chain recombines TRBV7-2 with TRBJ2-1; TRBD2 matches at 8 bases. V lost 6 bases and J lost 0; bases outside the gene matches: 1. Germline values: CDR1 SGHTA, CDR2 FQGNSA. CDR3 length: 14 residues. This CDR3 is CASSTSGSYNEQFF. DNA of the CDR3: TGTGCCAGCAGTACTAGCGGCTCCTACAATGAGCAGTTCTTC.

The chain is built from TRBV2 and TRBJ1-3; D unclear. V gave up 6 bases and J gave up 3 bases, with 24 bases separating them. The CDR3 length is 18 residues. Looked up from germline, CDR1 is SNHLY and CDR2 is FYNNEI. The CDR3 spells CASRLIVGQFEGGNTIYF. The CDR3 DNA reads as TGTGCCAGCAGACTAATCGTAGGGCAGTTTGAGGGTGGAAACACCATATATTTT.

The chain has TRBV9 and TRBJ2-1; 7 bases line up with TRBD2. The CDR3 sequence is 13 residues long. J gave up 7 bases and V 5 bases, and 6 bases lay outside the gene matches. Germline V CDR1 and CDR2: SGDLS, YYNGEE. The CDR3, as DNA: TGTGCCAGCAGTACGGGGGGTAGAAATGAGCAGTTCTTC. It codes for CASSTGGRNEQFF.

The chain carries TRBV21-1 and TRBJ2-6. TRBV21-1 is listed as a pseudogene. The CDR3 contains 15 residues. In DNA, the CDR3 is TGTGCCAGCAGCAACGATGGCTCTGGGGCCAACGTCCTGACTTTC. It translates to CASSNDGSGANVLTF.

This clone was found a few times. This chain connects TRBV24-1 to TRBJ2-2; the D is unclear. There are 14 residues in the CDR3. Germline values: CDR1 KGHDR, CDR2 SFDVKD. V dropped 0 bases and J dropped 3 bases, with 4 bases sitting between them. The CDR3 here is CATSDLRDTGELFF. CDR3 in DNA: TGTGCCACCAGTGATTTGAGGGACACCGGGGAGCTGTTTTTT.

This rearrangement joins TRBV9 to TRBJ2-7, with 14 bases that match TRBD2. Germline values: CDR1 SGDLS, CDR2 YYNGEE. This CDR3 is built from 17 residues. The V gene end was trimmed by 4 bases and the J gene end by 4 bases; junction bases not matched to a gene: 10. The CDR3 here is CASSPRTSGGSVYEQYF. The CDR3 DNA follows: TGTGCCAGCAGCCCCAGGACTAGCGGGGGGTCAGTATACGAGCAGTACTTC.